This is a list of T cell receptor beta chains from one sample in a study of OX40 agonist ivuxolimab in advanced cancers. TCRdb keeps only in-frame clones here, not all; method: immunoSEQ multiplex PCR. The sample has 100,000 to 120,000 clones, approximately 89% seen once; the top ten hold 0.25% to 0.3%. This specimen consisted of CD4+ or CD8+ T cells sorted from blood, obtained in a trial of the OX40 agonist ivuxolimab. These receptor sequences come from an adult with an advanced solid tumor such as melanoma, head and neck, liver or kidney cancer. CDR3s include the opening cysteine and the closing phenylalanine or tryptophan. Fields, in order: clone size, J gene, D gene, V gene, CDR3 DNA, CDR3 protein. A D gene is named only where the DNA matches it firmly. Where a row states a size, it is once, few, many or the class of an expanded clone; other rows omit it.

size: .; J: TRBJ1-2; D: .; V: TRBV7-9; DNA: TGTGCCAGCAGCTTAGCGTCGGGGGATGGCTACACCTTC; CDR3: CASSLASGDGYTF
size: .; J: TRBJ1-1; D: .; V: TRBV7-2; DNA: TGTGCCAGCAGCTCCCGAAGATACACTGAAGCTTTCTTT; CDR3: CASSSRRYTEAFF
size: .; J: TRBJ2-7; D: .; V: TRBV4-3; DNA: TGCGCCAGCAGCCAAGATCCACGGAGTTTCGACGAGCAGTACTTC; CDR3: CASSQDPRSFDEQYF
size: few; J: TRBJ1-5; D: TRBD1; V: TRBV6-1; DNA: TGTGCCAGCAGTGGTCGGACAGGTCATCAGCCCCAGCATTTT; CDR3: CASSGRTGHQPQHF
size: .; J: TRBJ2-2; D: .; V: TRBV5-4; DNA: TGTGCCAGCAGCACCTGGGACGCCGGGGAGCTGTTTTTT; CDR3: CASSTWDAGELFF
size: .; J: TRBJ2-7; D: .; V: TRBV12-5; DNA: TGTGCTAGTGGTGCCGGGACAGTGGGAGGGCACGAGCAGTACTTC; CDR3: CASGAGTVGGHEQYF
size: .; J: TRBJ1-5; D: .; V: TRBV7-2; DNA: TGTGCCAGCAGCTCGCGACAGGCGACAGCCCAGCATTTT; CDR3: CASSSRQATAQHF
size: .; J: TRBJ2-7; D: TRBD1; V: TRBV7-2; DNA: TGTGCCAGCAGCCCTCCGGGACAGAGCGAGCAGTACTTC; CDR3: CASSPPGQSEQYF
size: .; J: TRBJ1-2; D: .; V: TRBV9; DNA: TGTGCCAGCAGCGTAGAAGACAGCGGTGGCTACACCTTC; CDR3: CASSVEDSGGYTF
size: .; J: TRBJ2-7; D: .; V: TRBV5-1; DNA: TGCGCCAGCAGCTTGGCCGGGACAAGTAAGCAGTACTTC; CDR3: CASSLAGTSKQYF
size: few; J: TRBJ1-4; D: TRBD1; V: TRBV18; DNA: TGTGCCAGCTCACACAGGGGCCCGACTAATGAAAAACTGTTTTTT; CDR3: CASSHRGPTNEKLFF
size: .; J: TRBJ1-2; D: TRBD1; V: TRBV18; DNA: TGTGCCAGCTCACCCACAGGGGGGGAAATAAATGGCTACACCTTC; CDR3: CASSPTGGEINGYTF
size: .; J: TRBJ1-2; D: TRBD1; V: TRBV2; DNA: TGTGCCAGCAGCTGGACAGGGGACTATGGCTACACCTTC; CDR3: CASSWTGDYGYTF
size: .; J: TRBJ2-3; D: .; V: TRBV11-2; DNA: TGTGCCAGCACCCCGCCCGGGCTAGATACGCAGTATTTT; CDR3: CASTPPGLDTQYF
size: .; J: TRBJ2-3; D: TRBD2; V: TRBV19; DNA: TGTGCCAGTAGTATAACGGGGGGAGGCTGGGATACGCAGTATTTT; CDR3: CASSITGGGWDTQYF
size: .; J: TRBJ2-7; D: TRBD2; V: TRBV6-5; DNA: TGTGCCAGCAGACCTAGCGGGGGGGCGGTCAACGAGCAGTACTTC; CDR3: CASRPSGGAVNEQYF
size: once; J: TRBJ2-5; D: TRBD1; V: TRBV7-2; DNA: TGTGCCAGCAGCTTTTTAGGGGGCCTGGAGACCCAGTACTTC; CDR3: CASSFLGGLETQYF
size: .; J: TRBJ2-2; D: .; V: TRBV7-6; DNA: TGTGCCAGCAGCGTTACGGCGCGGCTCCCCGGGGAGCTGTTTTTT; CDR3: CASSVTARLPGELFF
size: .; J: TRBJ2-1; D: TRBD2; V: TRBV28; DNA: TGTGCCAGCAGACTAGCGGACCATGAGCAGTTCTTC; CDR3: CASRLADHEQFF
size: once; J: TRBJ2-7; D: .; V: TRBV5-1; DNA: TGCGCCAGCAGCTTGGAAGCAGGCAGGGAGAAGGAGCAGTACTTC; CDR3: CASSLEAGREKEQYF
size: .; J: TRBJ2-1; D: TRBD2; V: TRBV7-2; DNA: TGTGCCAGCAGTCGGTGGGGACTAGCGAGAAAAAACAATGAGCAGTTCTTC; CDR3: CASSRWGLARKNNEQFF
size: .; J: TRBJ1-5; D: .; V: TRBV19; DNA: TGTGCCAGTCGATTACACAGCAGCAATCAGCCCCAGCATTTT; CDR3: CASRLHSSNQPQHF
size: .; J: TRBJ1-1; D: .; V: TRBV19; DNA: TGTGCCAGTAGTGCGCCCGGGACGGTAGCTTTCTTT; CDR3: CASSAPGTVAFF
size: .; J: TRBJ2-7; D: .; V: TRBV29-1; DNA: TGCAGCGTTGACAGGGTTGGACGCAACGAGCAGTACTTC; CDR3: CSVDRVGRNEQYF
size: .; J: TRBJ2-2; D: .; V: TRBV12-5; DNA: TGTGCTAGTGGTTCCGGGCCGGGGGAGCTGTTTTTT; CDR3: CASGSGPGELFF
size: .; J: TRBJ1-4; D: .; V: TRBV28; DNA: TGTGCCAGCAGTCTTCTGAATGAAAAACTGTTTTTT; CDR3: CASSLLNEKLFF
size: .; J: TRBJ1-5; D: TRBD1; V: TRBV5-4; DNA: TGTGCCAGCAGCTTTGGACAGGGTCAGGAGCCCCAGCATTTT; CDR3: CASSFGQGQEPQHF
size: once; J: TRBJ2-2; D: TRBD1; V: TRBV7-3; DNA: TGTGCCAGCAGCTTCCCGACCGGGACAGGGAGAGGGACCGGGGAGCTGTTTTTT; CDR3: CASSFPTGTGRGTGELFF
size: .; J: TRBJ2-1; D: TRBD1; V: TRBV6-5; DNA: TGTGCCAGCAGTTCCGGGACAGGGTTCTACAATGAGCAGTTCTTC; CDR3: CASSSGTGFYNEQFF
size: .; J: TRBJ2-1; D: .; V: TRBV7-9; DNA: TGTGCCAGCAGCCTTCCTGGGCTTAATGAGCAGTTCTTC; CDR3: CASSLPGLNEQFF
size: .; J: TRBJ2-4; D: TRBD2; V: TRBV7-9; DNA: TGTGCCAGCAGCTTTTGGGGGGGAGCCAAAAACATTCAGTACTTC; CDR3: CASSFWGGAKNIQYF
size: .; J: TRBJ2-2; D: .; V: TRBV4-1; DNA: TGCGCCAGCAGCCAAGTTTCGGGGGACCCGAACACCGGGGAGCTGTTTTTT; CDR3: CASSQVSGDPNTGELFF
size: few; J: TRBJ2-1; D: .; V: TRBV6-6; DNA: TGTGCCAGCAGTCCACCCCAGGCGAGCTCCTACAATGAGCAGTTCTTC; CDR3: CASSPPQASSYNEQFF
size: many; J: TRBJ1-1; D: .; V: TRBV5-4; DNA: TGTGCCAGCACATATCAGGGCACTGAAGCTTTCTTT; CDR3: CASTYQGTEAFF
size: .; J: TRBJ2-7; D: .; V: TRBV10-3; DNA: TGTGCCATCACGGACAGAACCTCCTACGAGCAGTACTTC; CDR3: CAITDRTSYEQYF
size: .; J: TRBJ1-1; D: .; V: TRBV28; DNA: TGTGCCAGCAGGTCCGGGGGGCAGGGGACTTTCTTT; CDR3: CASRSGGQGTFF
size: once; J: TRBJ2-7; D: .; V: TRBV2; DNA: TGTGCCAGCAGTACTGACAGTTACGAGCAGTACTTC; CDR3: CASSTDSYEQYF
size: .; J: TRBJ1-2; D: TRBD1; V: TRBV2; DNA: TGTGCCAGCAGTGACTTGAGAGCAGGGGGGGGCTATGGCTACACCTTC; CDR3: CASSDLRAGGGYGYTF
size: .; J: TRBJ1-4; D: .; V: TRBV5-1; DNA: TGCGCCAGCAGCCACCCCCCCATTCTCAAGGGTGAAAAACTGTTTTTT; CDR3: CASSHPPILKGEKLFF
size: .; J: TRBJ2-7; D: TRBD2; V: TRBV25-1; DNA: TGTGCCAGCAGCGGACTAGCGGGAGCGGGCGAGCAGTACTTC; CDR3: CASSGLAGAGEQYF
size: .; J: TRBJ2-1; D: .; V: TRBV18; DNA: TGTGCCAGCTCACCCGGGGAATACAATGAGCAGTTCTTC; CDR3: CASSPGEYNEQFF
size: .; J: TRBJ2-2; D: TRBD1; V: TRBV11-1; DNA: TGTGCCAGCACCGTAGGGACAGGGGGTGGAACCGGGGAGCTGTTTTTT; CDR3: CASTVGTGGGTGELFF
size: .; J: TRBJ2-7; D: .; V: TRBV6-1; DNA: TGTGCCAGCAGTGAACAGGGCTACGAGCAGTACTTC; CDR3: CASSEQGYEQYF
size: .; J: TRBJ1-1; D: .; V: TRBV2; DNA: TGTGCCAGCTGCAGGTCCACTGAAGCTTTCTTT; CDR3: CASCRSTEAFF
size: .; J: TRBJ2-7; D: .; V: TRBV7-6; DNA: TGTGCCAGCAGCCCGTTACCGGCAGGGGCTGGCCACGAGCAGTACTTC; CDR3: CASSPLPAGAGHEQYF
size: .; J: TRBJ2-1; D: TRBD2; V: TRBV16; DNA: TGTACCAGCAGCCTTTTTCCCGGGAGGTTCAATGAGCAGTTCTTC; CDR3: CTSSLFPGRFNEQFF
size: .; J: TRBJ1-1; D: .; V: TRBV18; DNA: TGTGCCAGCTCACCACCGGACAGGAACACTGAAGCTTTCTTT; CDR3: CASSPPDRNTEAFF
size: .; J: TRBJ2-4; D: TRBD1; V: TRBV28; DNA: TGTGCCAGCAGGGGTGGGACAGGGATTGGGAGGGGAGCCAAAAACATTCAGTACTTC; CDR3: CASRGGTGIGRGAKNIQYF
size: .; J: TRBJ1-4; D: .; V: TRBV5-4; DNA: TGTGCCAGCAGAAGCGGGACACAGAATGAAAAACTGTTTTTT; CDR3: CASRSGTQNEKLFF
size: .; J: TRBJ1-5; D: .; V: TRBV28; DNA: TGTGCCAGCAGTAATCAGGTCAATCAGCCCCAGCATTTT; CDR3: CASSNQVNQPQHF
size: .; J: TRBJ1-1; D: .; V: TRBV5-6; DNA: TGTGCCAGCAGCTTGGCCGGACAAGGCAACACTGAAGCTTTCTTT; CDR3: CASSLAGQGNTEAFF
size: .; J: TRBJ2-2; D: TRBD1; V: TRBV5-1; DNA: TGCGCCAGCAGCTCGGTTGGGACAGGAGGGGCCGGGGAGCTGTTTTTT; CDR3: CASSSVGTGGAGELFF
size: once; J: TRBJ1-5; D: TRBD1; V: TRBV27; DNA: TGTGCCAGCAGTTACGGGACAGACCCCTCTAATCAGCCCCAGCATTTT; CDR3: CASSYGTDPSNQPQHF